These T cell receptor beta chains were read from a single sample in a study of OX40 agonist ivuxolimab in advanced cancers. Profiled with immunoSEQ multiplex PCR; TCRdb holds only in-frame clones, not every one. Of about 74,000 clones listed, roughly 88% were seen once; the top ten hold under 2%. Sequencing was performed on CD4+ or CD8+ T cells sorted from blood, taken in a trial of the OX40 agonist ivuxolimab. The receptors were sampled from an adult with an advanced solid tumor such as melanoma, head and neck, liver or kidney cancer. Each CDR3 is given with its conserved first and last residue. Each record gives: D gene, clone size, J gene, V gene, CDR3 DNA, CDR3 protein. D genes are given only for firm matches. Size values are once, few and many counts, or a class for expanded clones, and some rows have none.

D gene: -
clone size: -
J gene: TRBJ1-2
V gene: TRBV4-1
CDR3 DNA: TGCGCCAGCAGCCAAGCGAGATGGGGAGGCTACACCTTC
CDR3 protein: CASSQARWGGYTF

D gene: -
clone size: -
J gene: TRBJ2-5
V gene: TRBV7-9
CDR3 DNA: TGTGCCAGCAGCTTATTTGTCCCCGGCTACCTGGGGACCCAGTACTTC
CDR3 protein: CASSLFVPGYLGTQYF

D gene: -
clone size: -
J gene: TRBJ2-5
V gene: TRBV29-1
CDR3 DNA: TGCAGCGTTGGTGACAGAAGAAAATCGGAGACCCAGTACTTC
CDR3 protein: CSVGDRRKSETQYF

D gene: -
clone size: -
J gene: TRBJ2-5
V gene: TRBV6-5
CDR3 DNA: TGTGCCAGCTACCCGACAGAGCAAGAGACCCAGTACTTC
CDR3 protein: CASYPTEQETQYF

D gene: -
clone size: -
J gene: TRBJ1-2
V gene: TRBV4-2
CDR3 DNA: TGTGCCAGCAGCCAAGATCCAGGCAGTAACTATGGCTACACCTTC
CDR3 protein: CASSQDPGSNYGYTF

D gene: -
clone size: -
J gene: TRBJ2-3
V gene: TRBV7-9
CDR3 DNA: TGTGCCAGCAGCTTAGACGGGGGCCCCCAGGCGCAGTATTTT
CDR3 protein: CASSLDGGPQAQYF

D gene: -
clone size: once
J gene: TRBJ1-1
V gene: TRBV29-1
CDR3 DNA: TGCAGCGTTGAACGAGATGCTTGGAACACTGAAGCTTTCTTT
CDR3 protein: CSVERDAWNTEAFF

D gene: TRBD2
clone size: -
J gene: TRBJ2-1
V gene: TRBV14
CDR3 DNA: TGTGCCAGCAGCCAGCGACTAGCGGGGGGGGCCTACAATGAGCAGTTCTTC
CDR3 protein: CASSQRLAGGAYNEQFF

D gene: TRBD1
clone size: -
J gene: TRBJ2-7
V gene: TRBV5-1
CDR3 DNA: TGCGCCAGCAGGCTAACAGGGGACTACGAGCAGTACTTC
CDR3 protein: CASRLTGDYEQYF

D gene: TRBD2
clone size: -
J gene: TRBJ2-2
V gene: TRBV4-2
CDR3 DNA: TGTGCCAGCAGCACAAGCGGGAGACGAAGCGGGGAGCTGTTTTTT
CDR3 protein: CASSTSGRRSGELFF

D gene: -
clone size: -
J gene: TRBJ2-2
V gene: TRBV5-1
CDR3 DNA: TGCGCCAGCAGCTTACCGGCCAACACCGGGGAGCTGTTTTTT
CDR3 protein: CASSLPANTGELFF